This is a list of T cell receptor beta chains from one sample in a study of blood T cell repertoires in COVID-19. The repertoire was sequenced with immunoSEQ multiplex PCR; TCRdb's copy has only in-frame clones and lacks some. The sample records some 410,000 clones, roughly 90% being singletons. Material for sequencing was PBMCs or T cells enriched from blood (not recorded which). The receptors here all came from a young woman with acute COVID-19. Both conserved end residues are part of each CDR3. A D gene is named only where the DNA matches it firmly. Not all rows give a size; the values are once, few, many and, for expanded clones, a class.

d_call	clone_size	v_call	j_call	cdr3_nt	cdr3_aa
-	-	TRBV7-9	TRBJ1-2	TGTGCCAGCAGCTTATTAGACAGGAACTATGGCTACACCTTC	CASSLLDRNYGYTF
-	few	TRBV2	TRBJ2-5	TGTGCCAGCAGGCGCTGGGAGACCCAGTACTTC	CASRRWETQYF
-	-	TRBV7-9	TRBJ2-2	TGTGCCAGCAGCTTAGCGGGGGGGAACACCGGGGAGCTGTTTTTT	CASSLAGGNTGELFF
-	-	TRBV4-3	TRBJ1-2	TGCGCCAGCAGCCAAGTTGCGGGGCAGGGAGGTGGCTACACCTTC	CASSQVAGQGGGYTF
TRBD2	-	TRBV5-1	TRBJ2-3	TGCGCCAGCAGCTTGTTCGGACTAGCGGGGGGCCGGGCAGATACGCAGTATTTT	CASSLFGLAGGRADTQYF
TRBD1	-	TRBV7-8	TRBJ2-7	TGTGCCAGCAGCCTTCCGGGACAGGGATACGAGCAGTACTTC	CASSLPGQGYEQYF
-	-	TRBV2	TRBJ2-7	TGTGCCAGCAGTGTACTAGGAAACTACGAGCAGTACTTC	CASSVLGNYEQYF
TRBD2	-	TRBV28	TRBJ2-1	TGTGCCAGCAGTTTTTTTAGCGGGGGGGCGCTGGATGAGCAGTTCTTC	CASSFFSGGALDEQFF
-	-	TRBV7-6	TRBJ1-6	TGTGCCAGCAGCCCCTACCGGTCTAATAATTCACCCCTCCACTTT	CASSPYRSNNSPLHF
TRBD1	once	TRBV18	TRBJ1-2	TGTGCCAGCTCACCAGGATCCGACAGGGTACATGGCTACACCTTC	CASSPGSDRVHGYTF
TRBD2	-	TRBV13	TRBJ2-7	TGTGCCAGCAGTCCCGAGATTAGCGGGGGTGGCTACGAGCAGTACTTC	CASSPEISGGGYEQYF
-	-	TRBV6-1	TRBJ2-7	TGTGCCAGCAGTGAAAACCTGGCCGAGCAGTACTTC	CASSENLAEQYF
-	-	TRBV24-1	TRBJ1-2	TGTGCCACCAGTGAGGGGGGATTGGGCTACACCTTC	CATSEGGLGYTF
-	-	TRBV18	TRBJ1-1	TGTGCCAGCTCACATTCATTTGGGGGGGGCTTAGACACTGAAGCTTTCTTT	CASSHSFGGGLDTEAFF
-	few	TRBV19	TRBJ1-2	TGTGCCAGTAGTATCGCAGAAGTGGTTAACTATGGCTACACCTTC	CASSIAEVVNYGYTF
-	-	TRBV29-1	TRBJ2-5	TGCAGCGTTGAGTCTCCAGGGAAGGAGACCCAGTACTTC	CSVESPGKETQYF
-	-	TRBV18	TRBJ1-5	TGTGCCAGCTCATCGACAGGAAATCAGCCCCAGCATTTT	CASSSTGNQPQHF
-	-	TRBV5-1	TRBJ2-1	TGCGCCAGCAGCTTGTCCAGGGGGGCCTACAATGAGCAGTTCTTC	CASSLSRGAYNEQFF
-	-	TRBV5-5	TRBJ1-2	TGTGCCAGCAGCTTGGCCGTCAGGGATAATGGCTACACCTTC	CASSLAVRDNGYTF
TRBD1	-	TRBV3-1/TRBV3-2	TRBJ1-5	TGTGCCAGCAGTGACCCGGGACAGGGGTCCATACTTCAGCCCCAGCATTTT	CASSDPGQGSILQPQHF